The 17 T cell receptor beta chains below all came from one sample that was sequenced in a study of T cell changes during pregnancy in multiple sclerosis. TCRdb's table, derived via immunoSEQ multiplex PCR, lists solely in-frame clones and lacks some. This sample carries tens of thousands of clones, 88% of them seen once, and the ten largest clones take more than 0.95%. Sequences were derived from CD4+ T cells from peripheral blood mononuclear cells, sampled before pregnancy. The origin of the receptors is a female donor with multiple sclerosis, enrolled in a pregnancy study.

This chain uses TRBV29-1 with TRBJ2-3, with 12 bases that match TRBD2. The CDR3 contains 14 residues. CDR1 is SQVTM and CDR2 is ANQGSEA in the germline V gene. The V gene end was trimmed by 5 bases and the J gene end by 5 bases; junction bases not matched to a gene: 5. The DNA of the CDR3 is TGCAGCGTTAACGGACTAGCGGGAAGAGATACGCAGTATTTT. This codes for CSVNGLAGRDTQYF.

The rearrangement links TRBV18 to TRBJ1-6; 9 bases map to TRBD1. The CDR3 consists of 17 residues. The germline V gene encodes CDR1 KGHSH and CDR2 LQKENI. V lost 3 bases to trimming and J lost 7 bases; unmatched junction nucleotides: 10. In nucleotides, the CDR3 is TGTGCCAGCTCACCCCCCGGGGACAGGGCAAAAAATTCACCCCTCCACTTT. Translated, it gives CASSPPGDRAKNSPLHF.

V gene TRBV7-2 combines with J gene TRBJ2-5; D might be TRBD2 (5 bases). Trimming stripped 5 bases from V and 7 bases from J, with 20 bases between. The germline gives CDR1 SGHTA, CDR2 FQGNSA. The CDR3 has 15 amino acids. This chain's CDR3 is CASSPSDYGTGTQYF. DNA for the CDR3: TGTGCCAGCAGCCCATCAGACTACGGTACCGGGACCCAGTACTTC.

This sequence joins TRBV9 and TRBJ2-2; D might be TRBD1 (5 bases). The CDR3 covers 15 residues. Germline CDR1 is SGDLS and CDR2 is YYNGEE. The V gene lost 0 bases and the J gene lost 1 base, with 7 bases spanning the gap. This CDR3 reads CASSVGTLNTGELFF. The CDR3 DNA is TGTGCCAGCAGCGTAGGGACACTGAACACCGGGGAGCTGTTTTTT. Full variable domain (outside the CDR3, taken from reference TRBV9 and TRBJ2-2): DSGVTQTPKHLITATGQRVTLRCSPRSGDLSVYWYQQSLDQGLQFLIQYYNGEERAKGNILERFSAQQFPDLHSELNLSSLELGDSALYFCASSVGTLNTGELFFGEGSRLTVL.

The rearrangement uses TRBV7-9 and TRBJ2-7; the match to TRBD2 covers 8 bases. V was pared by 0 bases and J by 7 bases, with 8 bases of the junction left unmatched. Germline V gene sequence: CDR1 SEHNR, CDR2 FQNEAQ (reference sequence). This CDR3 spans 15 amino acids. Here the CDR3 reads CASSLASAGVREQYF. The CDR3 DNA reads as TGTGCCAGCAGCTTAGCGTCAGCGGGAGTGAGGGAGCAGTACTTC. Filled out from reference TRBV7-9 and TRBJ2-7, the complete variable domain reads DTGVSQNPRHKITKRGQNVTFRCDPISEHNRLYWYRQTLGQGPEFLTYFQNEAQLEKSRLLSDRFSAERPKGSFSTLEIQRTEQGDSAMYLCASSLASAGVREQYFGPGTRLTVT.

In this sample, this clone turned up once. J is TRBJ2-3 and V is TRBV5-1; 14 bases match TRBD2. The CDR3 loop spans 18 amino acids. The V segment lost 3 bases and the J segment 1 base; nucleotides outside the gene matches: 7. CDR1 and CDR2 from the germline V gene are SGHRS and YFSETQ. CDR3 bases: TGCGCCAGCAGCTCCGGGACTAGCGGGAGTCTGGGCACAGATACGCAGTATTTT. It codes for CASSSGTSGSLGTDTQYF.

This clone appeared a single time. CDR3 sequence: CASSITGGTGANVLTF. CDR3 in DNA: TGTGCCAGCAGCATAACAGGGGGCACTGGGGCCAACGTCCTGACTTTC. The V call is TRBV9, the J call TRBJ2-6, with 9 nucleotides matching TRBD1. CDR1 is SGDLS and CDR2 is YYNGEE in the germline V gene. With 4 bases clipped from V and 2 bases from J, the junction kept 4 bases outside the gene matches. This CDR3 is 16 amino acids long.

This chain joins TRBV5-1 and TRBJ2-3; 7 bases line up with TRBD2. Germline CDR1 and CDR2: SGHRS and YFSETQ. V lost 4 bases to trimming and J lost 2 bases; unmatched junction nucleotides: 10. CDR3 length: 16 residues. CDR3: CASSSLPGLHTDTQYF. The CDR3 coding sequence is TGCGCCAGCAGCAGCCTACCGGGACTACACACAGATACGCAGTATTTT.

This sequence joins TRBV5-1 and TRBJ2-3; tentatively, D is TRBD2 (5 bases). CDR3 length: 15 residues. V was clipped by 0 bases and J by 1 base, with 9 bases between them. Germline CDR1 and CDR2: SGHRS and YFSETQ. As DNA, the CDR3 is TGCGCCAGCAGCTTGGCCGGGCGGGGCACAGATACGCAGTATTTT. Amino acid sequence: CASSLAGRGTDTQYF.

Comments on this clone: One end of the junction varies from germline; a read error may be responsible. This chain connects TRBV2 to TRBJ1-4, with 8 bases fitting TRBD1. The CDR3 spans 12 residues. Germline V gene sequence: CDR1 SNHLY, CDR2 FYNNEI. The CDR3 reads CASSLGQGQFLF. Here the CDR3 DNA reads TGTGCCAGCAGCTTAGGACAGGGTCAATTTCTTTTT.

The gene calls are TRBV30 and TRBJ1-5, with D maybe TRBD1 (6 bases). V was clipped by 2 bases and J by 3 bases, with 11 bases between them. The length of the CDR3 is 14 residues. Per the germline V gene, CDR1 is GTSNPN and CDR2 is SVGIG (reference sequence). The CDR3 protein is CAWSRTEDNQPQHF. Here the CDR3 DNA reads TGTGCCTGGAGTCGGACAGAAGACAATCAGCCCCAGCATTTT.

The gene calls are TRBV11-2 and TRBJ2-5, with D possibly matching TRBD2 (5 bases). The germline V gene has CDR1 SGHAT and CDR2 FQNNGV. The CDR3 spans 14 residues. Trimming removed 3 bases from V and 1 base from J, with 9 bases in between. CDR3: CASSFGGLQETQYF. Written as DNA, the CDR3 is TGTGCCAGCAGCTTTGGAGGTCTCCAAGAGACCCAGTACTTC.

The chain combines TRBV4-1 with TRBJ1-1; D not certain. The V gene's germline CDR1 is MGHRA and CDR2 YSYEKL. Trimming removed 0 bases at V and 0 bases at J, with 11 bases between. This CDR3 is built from 16 residues. The DNA of the CDR3 is TGCGCCAGCAGCCAAGATTTTCGCAGAATGAACACTGAAGCTTTCTTT. Translated, it gives CASSQDFRRMNTEAFF.

The chain links TRBV7-6 to TRBJ2-5; weak D call: TRBD2 (6 bases). In germline, CDR1 is SGHVS, CDR2 FNYEAQ. The V end lost 9 bases, the J end lost 1 base, and 21 bases lay between the germline ends. The CDR3 is 16 residues long. CDR3 coding DNA: TGTGCCAGTACCCTTAGCACCGGGGGACGCCAAGAGACCCAGTACTTC. Its protein product is CASTLSTGGRQETQYF.

The chain employs TRBV28 and TRBJ2-1; 9 bases agree with TRBD2. The germline V gene encodes CDR1 MDHEN and CDR2 SYDVKM. This CDR3 region has 14 residues. V gave up 7 bases and J gave up 7 bases; unmatched junction bases: 8. CDR3 loop: CASNIAGERNEQFF. The CDR3, as DNA: TGTGCCAGCAATATAGCGGGAGAGCGGAATGAGCAGTTCTTC.

The chain uses TRBV5-4 and TRBJ2-3, with 11 bases lining up with TRBD1. The CDR3 covers 15 residues. Trimming at V came to 0 bases and at J to 4 bases, leaving 1 base not matched to a gene. CDR1 and CDR2 (germline): SGHNT, YYREEE (reference sequence). The CDR3 loop reads CASSLADRGPDTQYF. The CDR3 region has the DNA TGTGCCAGCAGCTTGGCGGACAGGGGGCCAGATACGCAGTATTTT.

The V call is TRBV4-1, the J call TRBJ1-1; unclear D gene. There are 15 residues in the CDR3. The germline V and J ends were trimmed by 4 bases and 3 bases, with 15 bases remaining between them. Germline assignment: CDR1 MGHRA and CDR2 YSYEKL. CDR3 amino acids: CASSPRSQRDTEAFF. In DNA form, the CDR3 reads TGCGCCAGCAGCCCGCGTAGCCAACGGGACACTGAAGCTTTCTTT.